This T cell receptor (beta chain) derives from a study of T cell responses to AZD1222 COVID-19 vaccine. General observations from the study: Recipients of two AZD1222 doses showed rising Spike-specific TCR breadth and depth. AZD1222 recipients seropositive at baseline numbered only 5 to 7. A mostly white British donor set with more females was recruited, and clonal diversity was possibly underestimated. Repertoire sampling was restricted to post-peak T cell response timepoints.

Points on this clone: What it recognizes is unknown.

This table comes from immunoSEQ multiplex PCR, and its TCRdb copy is limited to in-frame clones, with some not included. The table includes some 130,000 clones, around 86% detected once. Germline CDR1 is KGHSH and CDR2 is LQKENI. The CDR3 is 14 residues long. V shed 5 bases, J shed 4 bases, and the junction held 3 bases outside the gene matches. This TCR was sampled from an adult in good health. This chain joins TRBV18 and TRBJ1-2, with TRBD1 matching over 11 bases. Specimen: peripheral blood, collected on day 0 of AZD1222 vaccination. This CDR3 reads CASSEDRGPYGYTF. The CDR3 DNA is TGTGCCAGCTCAGAGGACAGGGGGCCCTATGGCTACACCTTC.